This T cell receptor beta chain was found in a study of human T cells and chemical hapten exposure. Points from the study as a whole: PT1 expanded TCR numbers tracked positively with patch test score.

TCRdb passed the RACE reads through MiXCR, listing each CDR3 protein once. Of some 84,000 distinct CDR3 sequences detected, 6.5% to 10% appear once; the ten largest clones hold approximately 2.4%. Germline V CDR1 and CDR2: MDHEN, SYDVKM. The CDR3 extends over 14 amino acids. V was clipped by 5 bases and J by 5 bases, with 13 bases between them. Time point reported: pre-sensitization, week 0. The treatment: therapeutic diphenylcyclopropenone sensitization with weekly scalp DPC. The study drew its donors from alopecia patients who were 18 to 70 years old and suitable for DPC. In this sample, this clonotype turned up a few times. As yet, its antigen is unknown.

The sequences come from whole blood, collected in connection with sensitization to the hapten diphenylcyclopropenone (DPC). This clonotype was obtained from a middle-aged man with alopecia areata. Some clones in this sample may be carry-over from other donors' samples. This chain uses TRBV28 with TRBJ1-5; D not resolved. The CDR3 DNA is TGTGCCAGCAGTCCCTTCGCCCCTTATCAGCCCCAGCATTTT. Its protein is CASSPFAPYQPQHF.